These 9 T cell receptor beta chains originate from one sample sequenced in a study of molecular identifiers for immune sequencing clone quantification. TCRdb used MiXCR to reprocess the PCR reads, holding one entry per CDR3 protein. The top ten hold about 9.7% of the sample, which has 100,000 or so distinct CDR3 sequences, 30% to 35% seen once. The sequencing sample was made of naive CD8+ T cells from blood, with Jurkat cell RNA spiked in. Subset meaning: FACS-sorted CD8+CD4-CCR7+CD45RA+ naive T cells. These receptors originate from a human donor in good health. Some libraries in this study had Jurkat cell RNA spiked in.

The chain couples TRBV12-3 or TRBV12-4 to TRBJ2-2; no definite D call. The CDR3 is 14 amino acids. V was shortened by 6 bases and J by 3 bases, with 11 bases between the two germline ends. In DNA, the CDR3 is TGTGCCAGCAGCCCACCCATCTACACCGGGGAGCTGTTTTTT. This sequence encodes CASSPPIYTGELFF.

This clonotype was picked up many times. The J gene is TRBJ2-3, the V gene TRBV7-2; maybe TRBD2 (6 bases). Germline CDR1 SGHTA, CDR2 FQGNSA. The CDR3 is made up of 11 amino acids. V was cut by 3 bases and J by 10 bases, with 8 bases left in between. The CDR3 loop reads CASSLEGPQYF. DNA for the CDR3: TGTGCCAGCAGCTTGGAGGGTCCGCAGTATTTT.

This sequence joins TRBV4-1 and TRBJ2-5, with D perhaps TRBD2 (7 bases). Trimming left V 3 bases short and J 4 bases short, with 12 bases between. Germline loops: CDR1 MGHRA, CDR2 YSYEKL. This CDR3 has 14 amino acids. Here the CDR3 DNA reads TGCGCCAGCAGCCAGGAGGGGGAGGGAGAGACCCAGTACTTC. Its translation is CASSQEGEGETQYF.

The table lists this clonotype with a few counts. The chain couples TRBV11-2 to TRBJ2-1; 13 bases line up with TRBD2. This CDR3 contains 18 residues. Trimming took 4 bases from V and 6 from J; bases not matched to a gene: 12. Germline loops: CDR1 SGHAT, CDR2 FQNNGV. The CDR3 reads CASSSRTSGGDVPNEQFF. CDR3 nucleotides: TGTGCCAGCAGCTCACGGACTAGCGGGGGAGATGTGCCCAATGAGCAGTTCTTC.

This clonotype turned up a few times. The chain has TRBV4-1 and TRBJ2-7, with 7 bases identical to TRBD2. V was pared by 4 bases and J by 3 bases, with 9 bases of the junction left unmatched. The CDR3 consists of 15 residues. CDR1 is MGHRA, CDR2 YSYEKL, per germline. The CDR3 DNA reads TGCGCCAGCAGCCCAGCGGGAAACTCCTACTACGAGCAGTACTTC. Amino acids: CASSPAGNSYYEQYF.

This clonotype was seen only a few times. V is TRBV12-3 or TRBV12-4 and J is TRBJ2-1, with 8 bases that match TRBD1. CDR3 size: 14 residues. V lost 5 bases, J lost 9 bases, and 9 bases stayed unmatched. The CDR3 coding sequence is TGTGCCAGCAGTCCGGAAACAGGGGGAGGTGAGCAGTTCTTC. Amino acids: CASSPETGGGEQFF.

This clonotype was counted many times. The chain has TRBV6-5 and TRBJ1-5, with D perhaps matching TRBD1 (5 bases). From germline, CDR1 is MNHEY and CDR2 SVGAGI. The CDR3 consists of 15 residues. V lost 2 bases and J lost 1, with 9 bases in between. This chain's CDR3 is CASSYSQGSNQPQHF. CDR3 nucleotide sequence: TGTGCCAGCAGTTACAGTCAGGGAAGCAATCAGCCCCAGCATTTT.

There are a few counts of this clonotype. The chain carries TRBV6-5 and TRBJ1-1; D call uncertain. Looked up from germline, CDR1 is MNHEY and CDR2 is SVGAGI. V was clipped by 6 bases and J by 5 bases, with 16 bases between them. The CDR3 sequence is 14 residues long. In nucleotides, the CDR3 is TGTGCCAGCAGCCCACGATCGCTGGGGACTGAAGCTTTCTTT. Its translation: CASSPRSLGTEAFF.

The chain has TRBV11-2 and TRBJ1-5; TRBD1 might be the D (6 bases). This CDR3 spans 16 amino acids. The germline V gene encodes CDR1 SGHAT and CDR2 FQNNGV. The V gene lost 10 bases and the J gene lost 4 bases, with 23 bases spanning the gap. CDR3 sequence (DNA): TGTGCCAACAGTCGTTATACAGGGAAGGGGAATCAGCCCCAGCATTTT. Residues: CANSRYTGKGNQPQHF.